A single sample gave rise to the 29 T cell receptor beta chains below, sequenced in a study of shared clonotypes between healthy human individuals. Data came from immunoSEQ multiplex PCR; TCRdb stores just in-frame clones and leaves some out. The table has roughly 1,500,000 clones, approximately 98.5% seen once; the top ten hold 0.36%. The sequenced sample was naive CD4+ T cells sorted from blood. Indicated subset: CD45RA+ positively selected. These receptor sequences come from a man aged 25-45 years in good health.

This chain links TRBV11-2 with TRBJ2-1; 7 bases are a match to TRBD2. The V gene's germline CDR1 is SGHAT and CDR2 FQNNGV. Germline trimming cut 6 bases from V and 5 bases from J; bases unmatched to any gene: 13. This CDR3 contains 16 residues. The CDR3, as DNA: TGTGCCAGCAGTTGGGAGGCGCGACTAGCAGACAATGAGCAGTTCTTC. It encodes CASSWEARLADNEQFF.

The CDR3 here is CSVCPAHGDSGNTIYF. DNA for the CDR3: TGCAGCGTCTGCCCGGCTCATGGAGACTCTGGAAACACCATATATTTT. This chain connects TRBV29-1 to TRBJ1-3; no firm D call. Germline loops: CDR1 SQVTM, CDR2 ANQGSEA. With 6 bases removed from V and 0 bases from J, the gap between germline ends came to 18 bases. The CDR3 is 16 amino acids. The full variable domain, in which reference TRBV29-1 and TRBJ1-3 provide the parts outside the CDR3, is SAVISQKPSRDICQRGTSLTIQCQVDSQVTMMFWYRQQPGQSLTLIATANQGSEATYESGFVIDKFPISRPNLTFSTLTVSNMSPEDSSIYLCSVCPAHGDSGNTIYFGEGSWLTVV.

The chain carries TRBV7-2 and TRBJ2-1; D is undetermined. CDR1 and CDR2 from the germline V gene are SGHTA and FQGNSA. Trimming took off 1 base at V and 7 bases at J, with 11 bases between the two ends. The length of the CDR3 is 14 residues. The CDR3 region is CASSLGRINNEQFF. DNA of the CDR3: TGTGCCAGCAGCTTAGGGCGGATCAATAATGAGCAGTTCTTC.

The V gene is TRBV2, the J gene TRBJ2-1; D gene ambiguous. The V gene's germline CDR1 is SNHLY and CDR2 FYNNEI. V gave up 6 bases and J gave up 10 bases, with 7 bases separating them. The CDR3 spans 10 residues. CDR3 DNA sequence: TGTGCCAGCAGAGTCGGGGAGCAGTTCTTC. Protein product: CASRVGEQFF.

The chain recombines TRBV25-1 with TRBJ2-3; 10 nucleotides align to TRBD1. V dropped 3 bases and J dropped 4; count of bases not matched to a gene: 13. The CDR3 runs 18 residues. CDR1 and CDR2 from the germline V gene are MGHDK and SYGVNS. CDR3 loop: CASSDARQPGQGSDTQYF. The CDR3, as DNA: TGTGCCAGCAGTGACGCCCGCCAACCGGGACAGGGGTCAGATACGCAGTATTTT.

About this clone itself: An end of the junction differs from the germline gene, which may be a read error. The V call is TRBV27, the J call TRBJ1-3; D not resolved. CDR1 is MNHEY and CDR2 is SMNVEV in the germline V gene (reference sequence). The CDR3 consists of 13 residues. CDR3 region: CASSFGPGKTIYF. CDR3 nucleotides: TGTGCCAGCAGCTTCGGCCCGGGAAAGACCATATATTTT.

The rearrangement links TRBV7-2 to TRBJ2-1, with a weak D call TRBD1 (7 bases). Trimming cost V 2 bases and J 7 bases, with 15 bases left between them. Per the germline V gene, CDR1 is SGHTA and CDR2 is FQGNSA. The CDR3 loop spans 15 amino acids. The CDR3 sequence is CASSLSQGGWNEQFF. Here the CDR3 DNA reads TGTGCCAGCAGCTTAAGCCAGGGGGGCTGGAATGAGCAGTTCTTC.

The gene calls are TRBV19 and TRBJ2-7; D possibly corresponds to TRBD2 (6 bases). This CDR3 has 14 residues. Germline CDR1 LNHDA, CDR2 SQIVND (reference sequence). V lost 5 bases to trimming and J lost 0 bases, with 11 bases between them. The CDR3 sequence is CASSQRTNSYEQYF. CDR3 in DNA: TGTGCCAGTAGTCAAAGGACTAACTCCTACGAGCAGTACTTC.

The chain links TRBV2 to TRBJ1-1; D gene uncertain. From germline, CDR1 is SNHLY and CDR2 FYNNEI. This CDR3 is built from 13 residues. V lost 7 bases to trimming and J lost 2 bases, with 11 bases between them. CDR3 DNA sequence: TGTGCCAGCAAATCGATCAATAACACTGAAGCTTTCTTT. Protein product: CASKSINNTEAFF.

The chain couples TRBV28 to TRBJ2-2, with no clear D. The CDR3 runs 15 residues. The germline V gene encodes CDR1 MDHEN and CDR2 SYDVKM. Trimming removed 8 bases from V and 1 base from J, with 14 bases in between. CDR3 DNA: TGTGCCAGCGTTAGTGGTGTGTGGAACACCGGGGAGCTGTTTTTT. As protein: CASVSGVWNTGELFF.

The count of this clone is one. CDR3 sequence: CASSIAGGPLGEQYF. DNA of the CDR3: TGTGCCAGTAGTATAGCGGGAGGGCCCTTGGGCGAGCAGTACTTC. The J gene is TRBJ2-7, the V gene TRBV19; 8 nucleotides agree with TRBD2. From germline, CDR1 is LNHDA and CDR2 SQIVND (reference sequence). The CDR3 spans 15 residues. V shed 1 base, J shed 6 bases, and the junction held 8 bases outside the gene matches.

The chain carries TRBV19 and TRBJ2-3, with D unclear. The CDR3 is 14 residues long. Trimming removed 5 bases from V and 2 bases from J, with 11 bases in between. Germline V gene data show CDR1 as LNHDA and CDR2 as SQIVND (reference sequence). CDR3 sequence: CASSVGIPTDTQYF. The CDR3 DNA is TGTGCCAGTAGTGTTGGAATTCCCACAGATACGCAGTATTTT.

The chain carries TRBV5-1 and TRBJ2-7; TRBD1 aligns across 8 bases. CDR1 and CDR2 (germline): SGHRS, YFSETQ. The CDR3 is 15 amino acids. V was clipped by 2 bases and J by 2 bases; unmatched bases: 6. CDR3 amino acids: CASSFRQGPAYEQYF. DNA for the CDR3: TGCGCCAGCAGCTTCAGACAGGGGCCAGCCTACGAGCAGTACTTC.

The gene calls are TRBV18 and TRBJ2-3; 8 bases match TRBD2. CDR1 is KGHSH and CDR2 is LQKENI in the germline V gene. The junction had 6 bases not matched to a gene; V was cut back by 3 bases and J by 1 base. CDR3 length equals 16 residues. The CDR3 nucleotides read TGTGCCAGCTCACCTGCCAGCGGGAGCCGCACAGATACGCAGTATTTT. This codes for CASSPASGSRTDTQYF.

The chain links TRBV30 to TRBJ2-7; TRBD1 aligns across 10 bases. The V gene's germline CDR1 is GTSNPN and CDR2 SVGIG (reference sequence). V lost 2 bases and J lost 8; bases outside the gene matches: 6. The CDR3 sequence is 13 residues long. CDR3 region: CAWSRTGGDKQYF. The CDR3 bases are TGTGCCTGGAGTCGGACAGGGGGGGACAAGCAGTACTTC. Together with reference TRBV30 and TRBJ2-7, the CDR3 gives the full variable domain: SQTIHQWPATLVQPVGSPLSLECTVEGTSNPNLYWYRQAAGRGLQLLFYSVGIGQISSEVPQNLSASRPQDRQFILSSKKLLLSDSGFYLCAWSRTGGDKQYFGPGTRLTVT.

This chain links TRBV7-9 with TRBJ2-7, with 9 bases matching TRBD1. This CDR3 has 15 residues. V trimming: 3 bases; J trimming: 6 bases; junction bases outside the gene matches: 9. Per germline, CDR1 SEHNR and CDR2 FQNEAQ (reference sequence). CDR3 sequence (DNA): TGTGCCAGCAGCTTTGTGGGGACAGGGATGGGCGAGCAGTACTTC. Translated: CASSFVGTGMGEQYF.

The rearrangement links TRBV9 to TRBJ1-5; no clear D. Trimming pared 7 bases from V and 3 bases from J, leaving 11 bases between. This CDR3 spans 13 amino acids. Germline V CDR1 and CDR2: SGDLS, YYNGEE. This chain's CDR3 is CASSLGHNQPQHF. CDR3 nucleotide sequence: TGTGCCAGCTCTCTGGGTCACAATCAGCCCCAGCATTTT.

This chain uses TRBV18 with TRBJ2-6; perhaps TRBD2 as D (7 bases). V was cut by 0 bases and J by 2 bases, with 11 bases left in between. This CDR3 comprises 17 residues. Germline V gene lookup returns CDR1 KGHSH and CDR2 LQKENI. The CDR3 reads CASSPPRGGAGANVLTF. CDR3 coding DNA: TGTGCCAGCTCACCACCTAGGGGGGGCGCTGGGGCCAACGTCCTGACTTTC.

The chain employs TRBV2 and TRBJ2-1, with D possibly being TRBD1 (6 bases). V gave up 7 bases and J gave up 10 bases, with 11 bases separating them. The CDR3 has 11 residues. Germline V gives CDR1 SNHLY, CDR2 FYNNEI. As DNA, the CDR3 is TGTGCCAGCACCACAGGGCGGGAGCAGTTCTTC. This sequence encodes CASTTGREQFF.

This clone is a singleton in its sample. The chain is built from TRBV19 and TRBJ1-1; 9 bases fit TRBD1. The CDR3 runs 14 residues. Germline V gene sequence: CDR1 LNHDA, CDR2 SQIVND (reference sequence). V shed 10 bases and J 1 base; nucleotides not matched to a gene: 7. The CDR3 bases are TGTGCCACAAGGGGGACAGGGACGAACACTGAAGCTTTCTTT. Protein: CATRGTGTNTEAFF.

The CDR3 region is CASGWTYEQYF. The CDR3 bases are TGTGCCAGCGGGTGGACCTACGAGCAGTACTTC. The V gene is TRBV14, the J gene TRBJ2-7; no clear D gene. The length of the CDR3 is 11 residues. V shed 8 bases and J shed 2 bases, with 7 bases lying between them. Germline CDR1 SGHDN, CDR2 FVKESK.

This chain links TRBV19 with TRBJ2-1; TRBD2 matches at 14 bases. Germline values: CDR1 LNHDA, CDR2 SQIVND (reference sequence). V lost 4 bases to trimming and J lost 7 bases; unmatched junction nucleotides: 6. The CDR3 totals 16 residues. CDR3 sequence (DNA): TGTGCCAGTAGTACCCCGACTAGCGGGAGGGTAAATGAGCAGTTCTTC. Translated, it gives CASSTPTSGRVNEQFF.

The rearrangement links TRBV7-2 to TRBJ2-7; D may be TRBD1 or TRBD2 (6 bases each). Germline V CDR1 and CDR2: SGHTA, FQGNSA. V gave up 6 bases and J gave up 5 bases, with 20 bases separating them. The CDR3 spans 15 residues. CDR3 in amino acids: CASSLSTGGRNEQYF. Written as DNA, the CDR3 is TGTGCCAGCAGTCTTTCGACAGGAGGGCGGAACGAGCAGTACTTC. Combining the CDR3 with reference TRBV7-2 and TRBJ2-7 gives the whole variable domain GAGVSQSPSNKVTEKGKDVELRCDPISGHTALYWYRQSLGQGLEFLIYFQGNSAPDKSGLPSDRFSAERTGGSVSTLTIQRTQQEDSAVYLCASSLSTGGRNEQYFGPGTRLTVT.

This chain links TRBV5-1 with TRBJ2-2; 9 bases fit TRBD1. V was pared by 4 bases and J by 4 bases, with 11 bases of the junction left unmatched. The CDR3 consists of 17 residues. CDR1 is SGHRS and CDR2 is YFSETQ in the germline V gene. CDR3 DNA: TGCGCCAGCAGCCTCCTATCCGGGACAGGGAGCACCGGGGAGCTGTTTTTT. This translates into CASSLLSGTGSTGELFF.

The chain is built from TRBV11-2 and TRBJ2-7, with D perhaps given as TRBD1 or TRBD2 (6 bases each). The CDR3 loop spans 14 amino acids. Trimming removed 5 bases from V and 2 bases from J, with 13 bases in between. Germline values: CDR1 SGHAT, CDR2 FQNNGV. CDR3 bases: TGTGCCAGCAGCCGGACGGAGGGGGCCTACGAGCAGTACTTC. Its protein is CASSRTEGAYEQYF.

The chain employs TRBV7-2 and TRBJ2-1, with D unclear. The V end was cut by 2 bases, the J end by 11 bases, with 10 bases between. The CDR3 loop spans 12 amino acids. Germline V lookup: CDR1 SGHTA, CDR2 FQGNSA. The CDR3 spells CASSLTVSKQFF. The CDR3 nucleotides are TGTGCCAGCAGCTTAACCGTGAGTAAGCAGTTCTTC.

The CDR3, as DNA: TGTGCCAGCAGTAGGGCACACAATCAGCCCCAGCATTTT. Translation gives CASSRAHNQPQHF. This sequence joins TRBV6-5 and TRBJ1-5; D call uncertain. V lost 5 bases and J lost 3, with 8 bases in between. The CDR3 has 13 amino acids. Germline V CDR1 and CDR2: MNHEY, SVGAGI.

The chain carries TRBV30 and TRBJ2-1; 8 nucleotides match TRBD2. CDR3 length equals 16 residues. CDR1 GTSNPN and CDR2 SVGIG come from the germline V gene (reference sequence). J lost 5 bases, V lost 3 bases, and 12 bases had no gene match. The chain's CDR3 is CAWRKGLSGSNNEQFF. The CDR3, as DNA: TGTGCCTGGAGGAAGGGTCTAAGCGGGAGCAACAATGAGCAGTTCTTC.

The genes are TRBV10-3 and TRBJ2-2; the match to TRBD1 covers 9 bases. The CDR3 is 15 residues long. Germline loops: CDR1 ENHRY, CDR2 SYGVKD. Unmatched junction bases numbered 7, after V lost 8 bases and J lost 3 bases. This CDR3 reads CAIPSGQGDTGELFF. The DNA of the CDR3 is TGTGCCATCCCTTCGGGACAGGGTGACACCGGGGAGCTGTTTTTT.